This T cell receptor beta chain emerged from a study of shared T cell receptors in the human thymus. This table comes from immunoSEQ multiplex PCR, and its TCRdb copy is limited to in-frame clones, with some not included. The sample has 550,000 to 800,000 clones; 70% to 90% are singletons. Germline V gene lookup returns CDR1 SGHRS and CDR2 YFSETQ. The trim removed 0 bases at V and 0 bases at J, leaving 9 bases unmatched. The CDR3 spans 18 residues. These same data were also listed under a study on human thymus T cells. That report adds: Finnish infants who were healthy and having corrective surgery for congenital heart defects made up the donors. It was from resections taken during corrective heart surgery that the thymus tissue came.

V gene TRBV5-1 combines with J gene TRBJ2-3; TRBD1 matches at 8 bases. This TCR was recovered from a girl less than two years old with a congenital heart defect. Sequencing was done on a sample of thymocytes. The CDR3 DNA follows: TGCGCCAGCAGCTTGGTCGGTCCGACAGGGGTCAGCACAGATACGCAGTATTTT. Protein sequence: CASSLVGPTGVSTDTQYF. Looking up the rest from reference TRBV5-1 and TRBJ2-3 gives the full variable domain: KAGVTQTPRYLIKTRGQQVTLSCSPISGHRSVSWYQQTPGQGLQFLFEYFSETQRNKGNFPGRFSGRQFSNSRSEMNVSTLELGDSALYLCASSLVGPTGVSTDTQYFGPGTRLTVL.